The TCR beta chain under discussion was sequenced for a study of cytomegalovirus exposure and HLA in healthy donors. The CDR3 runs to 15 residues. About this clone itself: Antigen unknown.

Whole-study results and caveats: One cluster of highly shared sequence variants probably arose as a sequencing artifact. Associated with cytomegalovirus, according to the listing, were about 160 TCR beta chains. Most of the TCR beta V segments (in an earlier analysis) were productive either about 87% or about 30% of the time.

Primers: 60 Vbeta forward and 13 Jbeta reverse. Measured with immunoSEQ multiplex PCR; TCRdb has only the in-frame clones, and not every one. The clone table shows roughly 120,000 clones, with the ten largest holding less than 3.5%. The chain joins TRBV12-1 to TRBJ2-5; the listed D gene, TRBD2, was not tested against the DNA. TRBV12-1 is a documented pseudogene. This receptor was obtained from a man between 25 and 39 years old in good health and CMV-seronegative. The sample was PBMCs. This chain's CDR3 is CASSFPGLALETQYF. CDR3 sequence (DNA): TGTGCCAGCAGCTTCCCGGGACTAGCCCTAGAGACCCAGTACTTC.